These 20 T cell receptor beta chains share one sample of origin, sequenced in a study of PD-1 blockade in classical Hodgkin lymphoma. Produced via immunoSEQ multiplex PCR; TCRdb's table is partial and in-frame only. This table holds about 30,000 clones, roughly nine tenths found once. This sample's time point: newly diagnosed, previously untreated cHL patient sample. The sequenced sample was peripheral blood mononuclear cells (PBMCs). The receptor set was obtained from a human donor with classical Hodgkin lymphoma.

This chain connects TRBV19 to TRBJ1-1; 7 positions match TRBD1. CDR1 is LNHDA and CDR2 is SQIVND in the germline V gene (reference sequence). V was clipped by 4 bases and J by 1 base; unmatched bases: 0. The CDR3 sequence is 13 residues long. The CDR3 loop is CASSRQGNTEAFF. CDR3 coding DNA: TGTGCCAGTAGTAGACAGGGGAACACTGAAGCTTTCTTT.

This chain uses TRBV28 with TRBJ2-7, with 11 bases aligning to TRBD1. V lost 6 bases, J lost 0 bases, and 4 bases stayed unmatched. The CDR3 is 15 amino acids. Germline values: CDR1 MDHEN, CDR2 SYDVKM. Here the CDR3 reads CASRAGTGGSYEQYF. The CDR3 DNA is TGTGCCAGCAGAGCCGGGACAGGGGGCTCCTACGAGCAGTACTTC.

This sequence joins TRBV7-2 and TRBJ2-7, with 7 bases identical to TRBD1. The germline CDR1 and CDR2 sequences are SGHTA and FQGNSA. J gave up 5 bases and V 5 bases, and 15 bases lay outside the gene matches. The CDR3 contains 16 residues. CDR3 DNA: TGTGCCAGCAGCGCTGACCGGGACAGCTTCAGGAACGAGCAGTACTTC. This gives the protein CASSADRDSFRNEQYF.

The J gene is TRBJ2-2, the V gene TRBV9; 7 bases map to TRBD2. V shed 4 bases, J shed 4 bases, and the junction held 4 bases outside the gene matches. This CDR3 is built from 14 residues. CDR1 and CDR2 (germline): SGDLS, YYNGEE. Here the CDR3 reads CASSPTSATGELFF. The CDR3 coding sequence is TGTGCCAGCAGCCCTACTAGCGCCACCGGGGAGCTGTTTTTT.

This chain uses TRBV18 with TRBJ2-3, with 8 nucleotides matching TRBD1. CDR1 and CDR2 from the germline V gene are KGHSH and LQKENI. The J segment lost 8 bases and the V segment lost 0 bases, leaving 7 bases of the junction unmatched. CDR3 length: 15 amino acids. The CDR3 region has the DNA TGTGCCAGCTCACCACCCGGACAGGGCTCCGGTACGCAGTATTTT. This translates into CASSPPGQGSGTQYF.

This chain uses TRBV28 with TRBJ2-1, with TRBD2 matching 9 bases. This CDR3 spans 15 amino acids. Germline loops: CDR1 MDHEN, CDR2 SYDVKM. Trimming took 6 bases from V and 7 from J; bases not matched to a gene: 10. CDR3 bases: TGTGCCAGCAGCAATCTGGCGGGAGGGGCTAATGAGCAGTTCTTC. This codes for CASSNLAGGANEQFF.

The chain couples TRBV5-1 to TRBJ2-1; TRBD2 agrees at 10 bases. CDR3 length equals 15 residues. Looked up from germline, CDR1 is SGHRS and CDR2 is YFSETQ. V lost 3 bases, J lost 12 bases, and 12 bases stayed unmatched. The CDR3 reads CASSSGTSEHAGQFF. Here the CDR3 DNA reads TGCGCCAGCAGCTCCGGGACTAGCGAGCACGCCGGGCAGTTCTTC. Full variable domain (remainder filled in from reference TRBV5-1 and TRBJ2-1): KAGVTQTPRYLIKTRGQQVTLSCSPISGHRSVSWYQQTPGQGLQFLFEYFSETQRNKGNFPGRFSGRQFSNSRSEMNVSTLELGDSALYLCASSSGTSEHAGQFFGPGTRLTVL.

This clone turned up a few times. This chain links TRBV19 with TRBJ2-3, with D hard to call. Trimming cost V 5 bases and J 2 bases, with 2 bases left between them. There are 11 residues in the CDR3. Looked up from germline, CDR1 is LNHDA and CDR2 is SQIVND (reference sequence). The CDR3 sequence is CASSYTDTQYF. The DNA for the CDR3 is TGTGCCAGTAGTTACACAGATACGCAGTATTTT.

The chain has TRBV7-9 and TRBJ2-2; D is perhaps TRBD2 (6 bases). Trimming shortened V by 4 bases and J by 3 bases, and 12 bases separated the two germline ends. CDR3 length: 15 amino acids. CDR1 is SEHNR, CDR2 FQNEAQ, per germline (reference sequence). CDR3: CASSSPGAYTGELFF. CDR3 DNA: TGTGCCAGCAGCTCCCCGGGAGCGTACACCGGGGAGCTGTTTTTT.

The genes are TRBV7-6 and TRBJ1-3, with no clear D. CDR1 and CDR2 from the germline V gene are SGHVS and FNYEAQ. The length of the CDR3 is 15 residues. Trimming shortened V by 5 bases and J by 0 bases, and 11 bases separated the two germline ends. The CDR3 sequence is CASSITESSGNTIYF. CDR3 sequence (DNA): TGTGCCAGCAGCATCACGGAGAGCTCTGGAAACACCATATATTTT.

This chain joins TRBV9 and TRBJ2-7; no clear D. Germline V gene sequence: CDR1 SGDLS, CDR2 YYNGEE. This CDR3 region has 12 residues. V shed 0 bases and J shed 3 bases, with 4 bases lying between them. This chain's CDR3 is CASSVDNYEQYF. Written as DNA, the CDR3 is TGTGCCAGCAGCGTAGACAACTACGAGCAGTACTTC.

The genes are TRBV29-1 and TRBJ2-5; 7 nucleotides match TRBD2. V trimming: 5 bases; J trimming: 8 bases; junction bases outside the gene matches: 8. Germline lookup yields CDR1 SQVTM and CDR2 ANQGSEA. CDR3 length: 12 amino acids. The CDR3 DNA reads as TGCAGCGTTCGCGGGGGACCATCAACCCAGTACTTC. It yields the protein CSVRGGPSTQYF.

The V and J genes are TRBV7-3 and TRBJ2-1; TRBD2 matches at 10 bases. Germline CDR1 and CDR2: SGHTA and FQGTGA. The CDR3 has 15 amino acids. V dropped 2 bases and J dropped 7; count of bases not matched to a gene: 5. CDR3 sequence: CASSLEVAGGNEQFF. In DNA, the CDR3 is TGTGCCAGCAGCTTAGAGGTAGCGGGAGGTAATGAGCAGTTCTTC.

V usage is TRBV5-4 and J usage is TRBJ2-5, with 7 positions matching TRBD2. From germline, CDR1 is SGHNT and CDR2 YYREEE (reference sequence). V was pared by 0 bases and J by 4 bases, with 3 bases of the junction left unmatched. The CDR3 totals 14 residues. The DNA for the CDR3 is TGTGCCAGCAGCTTGGGCGGGAGTAGAGAGACCCAGTACTTC. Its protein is CASSLGGSRETQYF.

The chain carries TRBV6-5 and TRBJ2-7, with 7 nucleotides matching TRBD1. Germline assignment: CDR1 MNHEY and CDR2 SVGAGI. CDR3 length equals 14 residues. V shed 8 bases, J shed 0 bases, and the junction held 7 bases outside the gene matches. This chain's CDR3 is CASRTDRDSYEQYF. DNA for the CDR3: TGTGCCAGCCGGACCGACAGGGACTCCTACGAGCAGTACTTC.

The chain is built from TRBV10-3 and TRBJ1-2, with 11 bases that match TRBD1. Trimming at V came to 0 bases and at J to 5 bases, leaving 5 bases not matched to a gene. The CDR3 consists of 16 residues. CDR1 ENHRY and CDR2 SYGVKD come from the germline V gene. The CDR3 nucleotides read TGTGCCATCAGTGAGTCCGGGACAGGGGGAAGGTATGGCTACACCTTC. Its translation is CAISESGTGGRYGYTF.

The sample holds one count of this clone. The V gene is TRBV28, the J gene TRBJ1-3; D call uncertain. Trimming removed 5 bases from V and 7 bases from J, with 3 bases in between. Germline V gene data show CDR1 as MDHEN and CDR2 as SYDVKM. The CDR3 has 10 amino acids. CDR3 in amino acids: CASSRNTIYF. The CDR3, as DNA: TGTGCCAGCAGTCGGAACACCATATATTTT.

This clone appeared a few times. The CDR3 loop reads CASSRPTGPNTGELFF. CDR3 nucleotides: TGTGCCAGCTCACGACCGACAGGGCCGAACACCGGGGAGCTGTTTTTT. The chain has TRBV18 and TRBJ2-2; 7 positions agree with TRBD1. This CDR3 has 16 amino acids. The germline gives CDR1 KGHSH, CDR2 LQKENI. After removal of 4 bases from V and 0 bases from J, the junction contained 5 bases not matched to a gene.

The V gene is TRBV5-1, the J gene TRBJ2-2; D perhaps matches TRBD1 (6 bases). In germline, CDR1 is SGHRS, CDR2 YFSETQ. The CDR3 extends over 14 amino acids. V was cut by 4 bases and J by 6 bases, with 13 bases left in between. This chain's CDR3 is CASSPDSGAGELFF. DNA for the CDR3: TGCGCCAGCAGCCCGGACTCAGGGGCCGGGGAGCTGTTTTTT.

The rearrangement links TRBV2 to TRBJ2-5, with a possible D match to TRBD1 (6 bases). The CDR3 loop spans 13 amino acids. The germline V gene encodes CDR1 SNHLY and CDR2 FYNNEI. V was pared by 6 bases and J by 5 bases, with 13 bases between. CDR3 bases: TGTGCCAGCAGGGGGGCGGGCACCGAGACCCAGTACTTC. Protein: CASRGAGTETQYF. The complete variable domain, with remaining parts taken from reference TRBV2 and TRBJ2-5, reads EPEVTQTPSHQVTQMGQEVILRCVPISNHLYFYWYRQILGQKVEFLVSFYNNEISEKSEIFDDQFSVERPDGSNFTLKIRSTKLEDSAMYFCASRGAGTETQYFGPGTRLLVL.